This T cell receptor beta chain originates from a study of beta chain features in type 1 diabetes. General study points: PCR, the amplification step, might favor shorter templates, equally in patients and controls. Among all four CD4+ subsets, Type 1 diabetes patients had TCRB CDR3s that were moderately but significantly shorter. The similarity of naive, central memory and Treg TCRB repertoires appeared greater among patients than among healthy donors.

One heparinised draw, averaging roughly 100 mL, was taken per donor. In all sorted populations, purity surpassed 95%. Since all of the isolated RNA was reverse transcribed, expressed TCRB transcripts were what got sequenced. Libraries were prepared by immunoSEQ multiplex PCR; TCRdb keeps only in-frame clonotypes and omits some of them. The sample lists around 170,000 clones, around 9% seen once, with approximately 0.7% in the top ten. The germline V and J ends were trimmed by 0 bases and 4 bases, with 9 bases remaining between them. Germline-derived CDR1 and CDR2 are SGHTA and FQGNSA. CDR3 length equals 14 residues. In regard to this clone: Its antigen is not identified.

Sequenced material: central memory CD4+ T cells from blood. This clonotype originated in a woman under 40 with type 1 diabetes. The gene calls are TRBV7-2 and TRBJ1-2; no clear D gene. CDR3 DNA: TGTGCCAGCAGCTTAGCCAGGCCCGGCTATGGCTACACCTTC. It codes for CASSLARPGYGYTF.